This TCR beta chain originates from a study of identical twins. Points from the study as a whole: Model-predicted out-of-frame TCR alpha sharing fell below observed values in monozygotic twins. For out-of-frame alpha sequences shared by twins, low generation probability was in excess.

From the 5' RACE reads, TCRdb called clonotypes with MiXCR, one entry per CDR3 protein. The table includes roughly 290,000 distinct CDR3 sequences, about 8.1% detected once. About this clonotype itself: Its antigen is unidentified.

The V gene's germline CDR1 is DFQATT and CDR2 SNEGSKA (reference sequence). The CDR3 consists of 15 residues. Trimming removed 0 bases from V and 6 bases from J; junction bases left unmatched: 7. These sequences were also reported in another study, on yellow fever vaccine responses in identical twins. According to that study: Twins showed a vaccine T cell response that reportedly seemed partly convergent, partly personalized.

Material for sequencing was memory (CD45RO+) T cells sorted from blood. The chain employs TRBV20-1 and TRBJ2-2; 7 nucleotides match TRBD1. The TCR comes from a woman under 30 in good health. CDR3 protein: CSAREDRVEAGELFF. The CDR3 DNA sequence: TGCAGTGCTAGAGAAGACAGGGTTGAGGCCGGGGAGCTGTTTTTT.